Listed below are T cell receptor beta chains from one sample, sequenced in a study of blood T cell repertoires in COVID-19. Clones were sequenced by immunoSEQ multiplex PCR, and TCRdb holds only the in-frame ones, with some missing. The repertoire holds around 190,000 clones, 70% to 90% seen once, with approximately 5% in the top ten. Sequenced: peripheral blood. The receptor set was obtained from a woman older than 75 with acute or convalescent COVID-19. Each CDR3 is given with its conserved first and last residue. D genes are given only for firm matches. Clone size is stated in some rows and not others, as once, few, many or a class when expanded.

v_gene	abundance	j_gene	d_gene	CDR3nt	CDR3aa
TRBV30	-	TRBJ2-5	-	TGTGCCTGGAGTGGCGGGGGCAAGACCCAGTACTTC	CAWSGGGKTQYF
TRBV28	few	TRBJ1-6	-	TGTGCCAGCAGTTTAGGGGGCGCCTATAATTCACCCCTCCACTTT	CASSLGGAYNSPLHF
TRBV27	-	TRBJ2-3	TRBD1	TGTGCCAGCAGTCCACGACCCGGACAGGGGGTAGATACGCAGTATTTT	CASSPRPGQGVDTQYF
TRBV6-5	-	TRBJ2-1	TRBD1	TGTGCCAGCGGGGTACAGGGGTTCGCATACAATGAGCAGTTCTTC	CASGVQGFAYNEQFF
TRBV28	-	TRBJ1-2	-	TGTGCCAGCAGTTTTGGGGCAGTATCTATGGGCTACACCTTC	CASSFGAVSMGYTF
TRBV7-3	-	TRBJ2-3	TRBD2	TGTGCCAGCAGCAATGGCGGGAGCTACACAGATACGCAGTATTTT	CASSNGGSYTDTQYF
TRBV24-1	-	TRBJ2-1	-	TGTGCCACCAGTGACAACAATGAGCAGTTCTTC	CATSDNNEQFF
TRBV28	-	TRBJ2-3	-	TGTGCCAGCAGCCGCTACCCCCTCAGGGGCGCAGATACGCAGTATTTT	CASSRYPLRGADTQYF
TRBV5-1	-	TRBJ1-2	-	TGCGCCAGCAACCCGGCCGGGGACTATGGCTACACCTTC	CASNPAGDYGYTF
TRBV7-3	-	TRBJ1-1	TRBD1	TGTGCCAGCAGCTTAAACAGGGGGAACACTGAAGCTTTCTTT	CASSLNRGNTEAFF
TRBV6-1	-	TRBJ1-2	-	TGTGCCAGCAGTGAGGCGGGAAACTATGGCTACACCTTC	CASSEAGNYGYTF
TRBV6-4	-	TRBJ1-5	TRBD1	TGTGCCATTACGGACAGGGATAGGAGCAATCAGCCCCAGCATTTT	CAITDRDRSNQPQHF
TRBV6-5	-	TRBJ2-7	-	TGTGCCAGCATCTCATCTGTAGCGGACCGCAAGCAGTACTTC	CASISSVADRKQYF
TRBV7-8	-	TRBJ2-7	TRBD2	TGTGCCAGCGGAGTGCGGGAGGGAGCCTACGAGCAGTACTTC	CASGVREGAYEQYF
TRBV21-1	-	TRBJ1-1	-	TGTGCCAGCACCAAACCTGGACAGGGAAACACTGAAGCTTTCTTT	CASTKPGQGNTEAFF
TRBV5-1	-	TRBJ1-4	TRBD1	TGCGCCAGCAGGCCCGGGACAGGAGAAGAAAAACTGTTTTTT	CASRPGTGEEKLFF
TRBV5-8	-	TRBJ1-4	-	TGTGCCAGCAGCTTGGTTGCCGGAAAACTGTTTTTT	CASSLVAGKLFF
TRBV18	once	TRBJ2-7	TRBD1	TGTGCCAGCTCACCTAGGACAGGGGCCTCCTACGAGCAGTACTTC	CASSPRTGASYEQYF
TRBV29-1	-	TRBJ2-5	TRBD1	TGCAGCGTTGAAGACGGGACAGGTCAAGAGACCCAGTACTTC	CSVEDGTGQETQYF
TRBV6-6	-	TRBJ2-6	-	TGTGCCAGCAGCCACAGTGGCTCTGGGGCCAACGTCCTGACTTTC	CASSHSGSGANVLTF
TRBV10-2	-	TRBJ1-2	TRBD1	TGCGCCAGCAGAGATACAGGGGTCCTCGGCTATGGCTACACCTTC	CASRDTGVLGYGYTF
TRBV11-2	-	TRBJ2-1	TRBD2	TGTGCCAGCAGCTTCGGGACTAGCGGATACAATGAGCAGTTCTTC	CASSFGTSGYNEQFF
TRBV30	-	TRBJ2-7	TRBD2	TGTGCCTGGAGTGTCCGATTAGCGGGAGGAGGAACCTACGAGCAGTACTTC	CAWSVRLAGGGTYEQYF
TRBV24-1	-	TRBJ2-5	TRBD1	TGTGCCACGGGACAGGGGGCGCCAGAGACCCAGTACTTC	CATGQGAPETQYF
TRBV5-4	-	TRBJ2-3	-	TGTGCCAGCAGCTTCCACAGGGAAAAGTATTTT	CASSFHREKYF
TRBV5-6	-	TRBJ2-7	TRBD2	TGTGCCAGCAGCTTGGGCCACAGCGGGAGAGGTGAGCAGTACTTC	CASSLGHSGRGEQYF
TRBV19	-	TRBJ1-5	-	TGTGCCAGTAGTCCGGGACAAACAAGCAATCAGCCCCAGCATTTT	CASSPGQTSNQPQHF
TRBV6-2/TRBV6-3	-	TRBJ2-1	-	TGTGCCAGCAGTTACTGGGGGACTGAGCGGTACAATGAGCAGTTCTTC	CASSYWGTERYNEQFF
TRBV28	-	TRBJ2-7	-	TGTGCCAGCAGGGAGACAGCCTACGAGCAGTACTTC	CASRETAYEQYF
TRBV14	-	TRBJ1-1	-	TGTGCCAGCAGCCTATACAGGGATATGAACACTGAAGCTTTCTTT	CASSLYRDMNTEAFF
TRBV6-5	once	TRBJ1-1	-	TGTGCCAGCAACTTACAGGGAGGGGTGGGCACTGAAGCTTTCTTT	CASNLQGGVGTEAFF
TRBV11-2	few	TRBJ1-1	-	TGTGCCAGCAGCTTATACAGGGTTTTGGTCACTGAAGCTTTCTTT	CASSLYRVLVTEAFF
TRBV29-1	-	TRBJ1-2	-	TGCAGCGTTGGAGGTTCGAACTATGGCTACACCTTC	CSVGGSNYGYTF
TRBV28	few	TRBJ1-2	TRBD1	TGTGCCAGCAGTTACGGGACAGGGATCTATGGCTACACCTTC	CASSYGTGIYGYTF
TRBV7-6	-	TRBJ2-7	-	TGTGCCAGCAGCTTAGACAGGATCTACGAGCAGTACTTC	CASSLDRIYEQYF
TRBV28	-	TRBJ1-1	-	TGTGCCAGCAGCTTGTCCTTGGGCGTCACTGAAGCTTTCTTT	CASSLSLGVTEAFF
TRBV9	few	TRBJ1-3	-	TGTGCCAGCAGCGTCAGTACCCAGATTAGAGGGCTCGGAAACACCATATATTTT	CASSVSTQIRGLGNTIYF
TRBV18	once	TRBJ2-5	TRBD1	TGTGCCAGCTCACAAGATCGGGACAGGGTGGAGGAGACCCAGTACTTC	CASSQDRDRVEETQYF
TRBV5-1	-	TRBJ2-3	-	TGCGCCAGCAGCTTGGGTGCCTCGGGCACAGATACGCAGTATTTT	CASSLGASGTDTQYF
TRBV6-2/TRBV6-3	-	TRBJ2-3	TRBD2	TGTGCCAGCAGTTACTTCGGCGGGAGTGCATCAGATACGCAGTATTTT	CASSYFGGSASDTQYF
TRBV7-3	-	TRBJ2-3	TRBD2	TGTGCCAGCAGCACCGAGCGGGAGGATACGCAGTATTTT	CASSTEREDTQYF
TRBV7-2	-	TRBJ1-1	TRBD1	TGTGCCAGTATCCGTGACAGGGTAGTTACTGAAGCTTTCTTT	CASIRDRVVTEAFF
TRBV18	-	TRBJ1-1	-	TGTGCCAGCTCCGTCGACAGGCTGAACACTGAAGCTTTCTTT	CASSVDRLNTEAFF
TRBV18	-	TRBJ2-1	TRBD1	TGTGCCAGCTCGGGACAGGGGTTCTTTGAGCAGTTCTTC	CASSGQGFFEQFF
TRBV28	-	TRBJ2-4	TRBD1	TGTGCCAGTCATCCCTCCGAGACAGGGAGAAACATTCAGTACTTC	CASHPSETGRNIQYF
TRBV3-1/TRBV3-2	-	TRBJ2-7	TRBD1	TGTGCCAGCACCCCGGGACAGATGAACTACGAGCAGTACTTC	CASTPGQMNYEQYF
TRBV19	-	TRBJ2-2	-	TGTGCCAGTAGTAAACCGGGATTAAGGGACACCGGGGAGCTGTTTTTT	CASSKPGLRDTGELFF
TRBV30	-	TRBJ2-3	-	TGTGCCTGGGGCCAGGGCACAGATACGCAGTATTTT	CAWGQGTDTQYF
TRBV6-5	-	TRBJ1-5	-	TGTGCCAGCGCTCGAGACATGGGCAATCAGCCCCAGCATTTT	CASARDMGNQPQHF
TRBV18	-	TRBJ1-3	-	TGTGCCAGCTCACATCTTCCCCTCTCTGGAAACACCATATATTTT	CASSHLPLSGNTIYF
TRBV7-2	-	TRBJ1-5	TRBD1	TGTGCCAGCAGCTCCCAGACAGGGGTGGGTCAGCCCCAGCATTTT	CASSSQTGVGQPQHF
TRBV30	-	TRBJ1-5	-	TGTGCCTGGAGTGTTAAAAATAGCAATCAGCCCCAGCATTTT	CAWSVKNSNQPQHF
TRBV9	-	TRBJ1-4	TRBD1	TGTGCCAGCAGCCCCCGACAGGGCCCTAATGAAAAACTGTTTTTT	CASSPRQGPNEKLFF